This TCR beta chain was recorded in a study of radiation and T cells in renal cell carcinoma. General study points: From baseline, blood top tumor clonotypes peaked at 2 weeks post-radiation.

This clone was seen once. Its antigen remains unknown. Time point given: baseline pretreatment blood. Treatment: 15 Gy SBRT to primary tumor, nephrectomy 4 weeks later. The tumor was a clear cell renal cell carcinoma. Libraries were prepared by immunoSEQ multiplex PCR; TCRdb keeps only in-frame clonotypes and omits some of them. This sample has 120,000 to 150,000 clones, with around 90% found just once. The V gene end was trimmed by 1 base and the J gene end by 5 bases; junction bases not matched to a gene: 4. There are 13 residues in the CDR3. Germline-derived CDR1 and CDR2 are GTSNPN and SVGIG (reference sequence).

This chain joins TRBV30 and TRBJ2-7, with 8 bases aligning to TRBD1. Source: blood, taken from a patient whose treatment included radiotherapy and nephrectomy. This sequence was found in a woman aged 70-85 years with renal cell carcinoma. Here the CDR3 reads CAWSGTGRNEQYF. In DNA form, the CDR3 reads TGTGCCTGGAGTGGGACAGGGAGGAACGAGCAGTACTTC.